This passage covers 22 T cell receptor beta chains from one sample sequenced in a study of naive and memory T cell subsets. The library had UMIs added by 3' ligation of an oligonucleotide to TCR cDNA. Amplification of ligated cDNA took four PCR rounds with SP2 and nested alpha and beta constant primers. Using its own MiXCR run on the 5' RACE reads, TCRdb lists one record per CDR3 protein. This table has 50,000 to 60,000 distinct CDR3 sequences, more than 7.5% appearing once. All receptors derive from a female donor in good health.

There are a few counts of this clonotype. The V gene is TRBV6-6, the J gene TRBJ1-5, with 7 positions matching TRBD1. J was trimmed by 3 bases and V by 8 bases; bases with no gene match: 4. Germline V lookup: CDR1 MNHNY, CDR2 SVGAGI (reference sequence). The CDR3 spans 13 residues. CDR3 sequence (DNA): TGTGCCAGCCTGACAGGGCCCAATCAGCCCCAGCATTTT. Translated: CASLTGPNQPQHF.

This clonotype was observed once. The V and J genes are TRBV6-2 or TRBV6-3 and TRBJ2-7; D is unresolved. The germline gives CDR1 MNHEY, CDR2 SVGEGT. V shed 3 bases and J shed 3 bases, with 9 bases lying between them. The CDR3 has 13 residues. The CDR3 DNA is TGTGCCAGCAGTTATTATAACATCTACGAGCAGTACTTC. Encoded protein: CASSYYNIYEQYF.

This clonotype showed up just a few times. The rearrangement links TRBV4-3 to TRBJ2-3, with D uncertain. Germline CDR1 LGHNA, CDR2 YSLEER. The CDR3 totals 15 residues. The ends were cut back, 1 base at V and 4 bases at J, with 12 bases in the middle. This CDR3 is CASSQVGGDSDTQYF. The CDR3 DNA sequence: TGCGCCAGCAGCCAAGTTGGTGGGGATTCAGATACGCAGTATTTT.

This clonotype was seen many times. The CDR3 sequence is CASSWGTLNTEAFF. The DNA of the CDR3 is TGTGCCAGCAGTTGGGGGACGCTGAACACTGAAGCTTTCTTT. The chain links TRBV12-3 or TRBV12-4 to TRBJ1-1, with D perhaps TRBD1 (5 bases). The CDR3 consists of 14 residues. V was cut by 4 bases and J by 0 bases, with 9 bases left in between.

Comments on this clonotype: Given a much more abundant clone one base away, this may be a read error. The V gene is TRBV2, the J gene TRBJ2-6, with D possibly TRBD2 on 7 matching bases. The CDR3 totals 15 residues. Germline V gene sequence: CDR1 SNHLY, CDR2 FYNNEI. Trimming stripped 6 bases from V and 8 bases from J, with 17 bases between. The CDR3 DNA reads as TGTGCCAGCAGGCAATCTGGGGGGGCGACCAACGTCCTGACTTTC. As protein: CASRQSGGATNVLTF. The full variable domain, with the rest looked up from reference TRBV2 and TRBJ2-6, is EPEVTQTPSHQVTQMGQEVILRCVPISNHLYFYWYRQILGQKVEFLVSFYNNEISEKSEIFDDQFSVERPDGSNFTLKIRSTKLEDSAMYFCASRQSGGATNVLTFGAGSRLTVL.

The chain recombines TRBV5-1 with TRBJ2-2; D is perhaps TRBD1 (6 bases). Germline V gene sequence: CDR1 SGHRS, CDR2 YFSETQ. Trimming left V 4 bases short and J 5 bases short, with 15 bases between. The length of the CDR3 is 15 residues. The chain's CDR3 is CASSLGATGTGELFF. The DNA for the CDR3 is TGCGCCAGCAGCCTGGGTGCCACAGGGACCGGGGAGCTGTTTTTT. The full variable domain, with the rest looked up from reference TRBV5-1 and TRBJ2-2, is KAGVTQTPRYLIKTRGQQVTLSCSPISGHRSVSWYQQTPGQGLQFLFEYFSETQRNKGNFPGRFSGRQFSNSRSEMNVSTLELGDSALYLCASSLGATGTGELFFGEGSRLTVL.

This clonotype turned up a few times. The chain carries TRBV6-4 and TRBJ1-3; D unresolved. V was pared by 0 bases and J by 0 bases, with 6 bases between. This CDR3 has 15 residues. Germline values: CDR1 MRHNA, CDR2 SNTAGT. This CDR3 is CASSDSGSSGNTIYF. Here the CDR3 DNA reads TGTGCCAGCAGTGACTCCGGTAGCTCTGGAAACACCATATATTTT.

This clonotype appeared many times. V is TRBV9 and J is TRBJ1-1; D unresolved. Germline V gene data show CDR1 as SGDLS and CDR2 as YYNGEE. The CDR3 is made up of 14 amino acids. Trimming took 0 bases from V and 6 from J, leaving 12 bases between them. As DNA, the CDR3 is TGTGCCAGCAGCGTAGATTTGGTTGGAGCTGAAGCTTTCTTT. The encoded protein is CASSVDLVGAEAFF. Drawing the rest from reference TRBV9 and TRBJ1-1, the complete variable domain is DSGVTQTPKHLITATGQRVTLRCSPRSGDLSVYWYQQSLDQGLQFLIQYYNGEERAKGNILERFSAQQFPDLHSELNLSSLELGDSALYFCASSVDLVGAEAFFGQGTRLTVV.

This clonotype was counted at least ten times. The rearrangement joins TRBV4-2 to TRBJ2-5; 7 bases are a match to TRBD2. Germline assignment: CDR1 LGHNA and CDR2 YNFKEQ. The CDR3 consists of 15 residues. J lost 5 bases, V lost 4 bases, and 10 bases had no gene match. CDR3 in DNA: TGTGCCAGCAGCCCAAGTGGCCGGGGGGATGAGACCCAGTACTTC. It yields the protein CASSPSGRGDETQYF.

This clonotype was recorded a few times. Here the CDR3 DNA reads TGTGCCAGCAGCGTAGACTGGTCGGCTAGCGGGGATCTGGAGACCCAGTACTTC. Its protein is CASSVDWSASGDLETQYF. This chain joins TRBV9 and TRBJ2-5; 9 positions match TRBD2. The CDR3 consists of 18 residues. Trimming cost V 0 bases and J 5 bases; bases outside gene matches: 14. CDR1 and CDR2 (germline): SGDLS, YYNGEE.

This clonotype was seen a few times. V gene TRBV3-1 combines with J gene TRBJ1-6; 8 positions agree with TRBD1. CDR3 size: 16 residues. V was pared by 2 bases and J by 9 bases, with 9 bases of the junction left unmatched. Germline loops: CDR1 LGHDT, CDR2 YNNKEL (reference sequence). The CDR3 DNA reads TGTGCCAGCAGCCAACAGGACAGGGCCAGGGGTTCACCCCTCCACTTT. This gives the protein CASSQQDRARGSPLHF. Looking up the rest from reference TRBV3-1 and TRBJ1-6 gives the full variable domain: DTAVSQTPKYLVTQMGNDKSIKCEQNLGHDTMYWYKQDSKKFLKIMFSYNNKELIINETVPNRFSPKSPDKAHLNLHINSLELGDSAVYFCASSQQDRARGSPLHFGNGTRLTVT.

This clonotype was counted ten times or more. The chain joins TRBV3-1 to TRBJ1-1, with D hard to call. V lost 3 bases and J lost 0, with 14 bases in between. Germline V gives CDR1 LGHDT, CDR2 YNNKEL (reference sequence). CDR3 length equals 16 residues. CDR3 region: CASSQGWQAMNTEAFF. The CDR3 nucleotides are TGTGCCAGCAGCCAGGGGTGGCAGGCCATGAACACTGAAGCTTTCTTT.

This clonotype was found many times. This chain joins TRBV6-5 and TRBJ2-2, with D perhaps TRBD2 (6 bases). Germline values: CDR1 MNHEY, CDR2 SVGAGI. The CDR3 has 16 residues. V was trimmed by 4 bases and J by 0 bases, leaving 12 bases between them. CDR3 sequence (DNA): TGTGCCAGCAGTTTTCAGCGGGCCCCGAACACCGGGGAGCTGTTTTTT. The encoded protein is CASSFQRAPNTGELFF.

This clonotype was observed at least ten times. This chain joins TRBV30 and TRBJ1-2; D is unresolved. Trimming removed 0 bases at V and 5 bases at J, with 7 bases between. Germline V lookup: CDR1 GTSNPN, CDR2 SVGIG (reference sequence). The CDR3 covers 12 residues. CDR3 bases: TGTGCCTGGAGTGTACAACAGTATGGCTACACCTTC. It specifies CAWSVQQYGYTF.

This clonotype was seen a handful of times. The gene calls are TRBV29-1 and TRBJ2-7; TRBD1 might be the D (5 bases). The CDR3 is 12 amino acids. The germline V and J ends were trimmed by 7 bases and 0 bases, with 10 bases remaining between them. The germline V gene has CDR1 SQVTM and CDR2 ANQGSEA. CDR3 sequence (DNA): TGCAGCGGCAGGGAAAACTCCTACGAGCAGTACTTC. It translates to CSGRENSYEQYF.

This clonotype came up many times. The V gene is TRBV29-1, the J gene TRBJ2-7, with D uncertain. Germline V gene lookup returns CDR1 SQVTM and CDR2 ANQGSEA. This CDR3 is built from 14 residues. Trimming cost V 5 bases and J 0 bases, with 14 bases left between them. In DNA, the CDR3 is TGCAGCGTTAAACAGCTACCTCACTCCTACGAGCAGTACTTC. It translates to CSVKQLPHSYEQYF.

The rearrangement uses TRBV6-5 and TRBJ2-7; a possible D gene is TRBD1 (5 bases). Germline V gene lookup returns CDR1 MNHEY and CDR2 SVGAGI. Trimming stripped 6 bases from V and 0 bases from J, with 12 bases between. The CDR3 sequence is 14 residues long. The DNA for the CDR3 is TGTGCCAGCAGCCCAGGGCTATACTCCTACGAGCAGTACTTC. This sequence encodes CASSPGLYSYEQYF.

This clonotype has a count of ten or more. J is TRBJ1-2 and V is TRBV3-1; D might be TRBD1 (6 bases). V was shortened by 4 bases and J by 5 bases, with 11 bases between the two germline ends. The CDR3 totals 13 residues. The germline CDR1 and CDR2 sequences are LGHDT and YNNKEL (reference sequence). This chain's CDR3 is CASSLKQGYGYTF. CDR3 nucleotides: TGTGCCAGCAGCCTAAAACAGGGTTATGGCTACACCTTC.

This chain joins TRBV6-2 or TRBV6-3 and TRBJ1-5; 9 nucleotides line up with TRBD1. From germline, CDR1 is MNHEY and CDR2 SVGEGT. The CDR3 is 14 residues long. Trimming at V came to 8 bases and at J to 3 bases, leaving 5 bases not matched to a gene. The CDR3, as DNA: TGTGCCAGCGGGACAGGGAACCACAATCAGCCCCAGCATTTT. Translation: CASGTGNHNQPQHF.

This clonotype was seen more than once but under ten times. The chain employs TRBV28 and TRBJ2-5; 11 bases fit TRBD2. CDR1 is MDHEN and CDR2 is SYDVKM in the germline V gene. Trimming at V came to 5 bases and at J to 2 bases, leaving 13 bases not matched to a gene. This CDR3 region has 18 residues. DNA for the CDR3: TGTGCCAGCAGTCCCAGTTCCCTAGCGGGGGGACGGCAAGAGACCCAGTACTTC. This gives the protein CASSPSSLAGGRQETQYF.

In its sample, this clonotype was seen a few times. This rearrangement joins TRBV13 to TRBJ2-7; 12 bases map to TRBD2. The CDR3 runs 17 residues. Germline CDR1 and CDR2: PRHDT and FYEKMQ (reference sequence). Losses at the gene ends were 2 bases for V and 4 bases for J; bases not matched to a gene: 9. CDR3 bases: TGTGCCAGCAGCTTACGCCTAGCGGGGGGGCCATGGTACGAGCAGTACTTC. Its translation: CASSLRLAGGPWYEQYF.

The V call is TRBV28, the J call TRBJ2-4; 7 bases line up with TRBD1. From germline, CDR1 is MDHEN and CDR2 SYDVKM. The CDR3 length is 15 residues. The V and J ends lost 7 bases and 16 bases, in that order; junction bases with no gene match: 22. DNA of the CDR3: TGTGCCAGCACTCGGGACAGCCACCCCACCTCTAATGGTTACTTC. The encoded protein is CASTRDSHPTSNGYF.